This T cell receptor beta chain comes out of a study of shared clonotypes between healthy human individuals. Trimming stripped 4 bases from V and 0 bases from J, with 14 bases between. The CDR3 runs to 16 residues. The V gene's germline CDR1 is LNHDA and CDR2 SQIVND (reference sequence). Each sample came from a Caucasian adult donor living in Nashville, Tennessee. Study-wide findings and caveats: What limited the represented genetic and exposure-history diversity was the small number of donors. Naive subsets, compared against memory subsets, generally had larger estimated richness values. A reduction in generation probabilities was seen for non-shared clonotypes relative to those shared by all four donors.

This clone was detected once. Its target is unknown. Sequenced by immunoSEQ multiplex PCR; TCRdb stores in-frame clones only, minus some. The sample carries 170,000 or so clones, approximately 60% recorded once. This TCR was recovered from a young man in good health. The sequencing sample was made of memory CD4+ T cells sorted from blood. Stated subset: CD45RA-negative fraction. The rearrangement links TRBV19 to TRBJ2-3, with no clear D. The CDR3 loop reads CASSRYSGLSTDTQYF. The CDR3, as DNA: TGTGCCAGTAGTAGATACTCCGGGCTTAGCACAGATACGCAGTATTTT. The whole variable domain, remainder taken from reference TRBV19 and TRBJ2-3, is DGGITQSPKYLFRKEGQNVTLSCEQNLNHDAMYWYRQDPGQGLRLIYYSQIVNDFQKGDIAEGYSVSREKKESFPLTVTSAQKNPTAFYLCASSRYSGLSTDTQYFGPGTRLTVL.